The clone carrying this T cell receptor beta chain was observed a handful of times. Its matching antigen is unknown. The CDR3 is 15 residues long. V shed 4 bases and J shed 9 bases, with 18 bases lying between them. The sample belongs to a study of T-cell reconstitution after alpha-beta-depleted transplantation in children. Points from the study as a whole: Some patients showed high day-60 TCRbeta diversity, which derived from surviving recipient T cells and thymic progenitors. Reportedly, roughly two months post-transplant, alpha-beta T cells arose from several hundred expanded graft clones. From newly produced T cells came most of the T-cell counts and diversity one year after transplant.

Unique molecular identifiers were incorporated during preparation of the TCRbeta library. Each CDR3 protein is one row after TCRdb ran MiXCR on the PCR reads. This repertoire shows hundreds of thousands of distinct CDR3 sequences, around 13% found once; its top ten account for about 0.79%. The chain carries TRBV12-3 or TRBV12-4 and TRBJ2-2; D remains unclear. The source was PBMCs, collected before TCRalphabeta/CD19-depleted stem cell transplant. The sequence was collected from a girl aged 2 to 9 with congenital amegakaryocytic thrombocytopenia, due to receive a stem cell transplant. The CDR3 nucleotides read TGTGCCAGCAGTTCTTCTCCCTATACCGGCAGGGAGCTGTTTTTT. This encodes CASSSSPYTGRELFF.